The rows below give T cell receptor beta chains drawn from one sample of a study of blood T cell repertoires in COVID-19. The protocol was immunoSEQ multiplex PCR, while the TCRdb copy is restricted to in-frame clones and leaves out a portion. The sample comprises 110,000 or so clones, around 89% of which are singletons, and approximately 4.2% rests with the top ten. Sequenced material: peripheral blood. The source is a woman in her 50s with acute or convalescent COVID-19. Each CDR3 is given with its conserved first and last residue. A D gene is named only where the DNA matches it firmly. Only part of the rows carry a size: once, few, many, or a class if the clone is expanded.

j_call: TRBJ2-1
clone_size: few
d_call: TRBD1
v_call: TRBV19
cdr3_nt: TGTGCCAGTAGCTCAAGGACAGGGTCGAATGAGCAGTTCTTC
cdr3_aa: CASSSRTGSNEQFF

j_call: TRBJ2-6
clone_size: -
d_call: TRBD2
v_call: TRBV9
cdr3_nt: TGTGCCAGCAGCCCTGACTGGGGCGGGGGGCCTATCTCTGGGGCCAACGTCCTGACTTTC
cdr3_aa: CASSPDWGGGPISGANVLTF

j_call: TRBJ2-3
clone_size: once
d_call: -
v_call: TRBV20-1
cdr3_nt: TGCAGTGCCAGTCTCGGCACAGATACGCAGTATTTT
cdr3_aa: CSASLGTDTQYF

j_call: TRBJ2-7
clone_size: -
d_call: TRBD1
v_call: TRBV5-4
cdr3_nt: TGTGCCAGCAGCTCTCCCGGGACAGGGGGCTACTACGAGCAGTACTTC
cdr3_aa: CASSSPGTGGYYEQYF

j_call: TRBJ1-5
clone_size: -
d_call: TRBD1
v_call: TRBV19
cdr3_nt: TGTGCCAGTAGTATAAGGGGGACAGTTTATAGCAATCAGCCCCAGCATTTT
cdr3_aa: CASSIRGTVYSNQPQHF

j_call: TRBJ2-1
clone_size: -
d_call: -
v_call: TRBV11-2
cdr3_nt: TGTGCCAGCAGCTTACAAGGCGTAGCGCCCTTCTACAATGAGCAGTTCTTC
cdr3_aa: CASSLQGVAPFYNEQFF

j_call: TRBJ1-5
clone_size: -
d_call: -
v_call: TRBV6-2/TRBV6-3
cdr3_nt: TGTGCCAGCAGCCCGGGACATTATAGCAATCAGCCCCAGCATTTT
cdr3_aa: CASSPGHYSNQPQHF

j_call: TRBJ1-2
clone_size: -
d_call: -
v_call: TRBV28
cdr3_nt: TGTGCCAGCAGTTCAGCCGGGGGGCGCGGCTATGGCTACACCTTC
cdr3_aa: CASSSAGGRGYGYTF

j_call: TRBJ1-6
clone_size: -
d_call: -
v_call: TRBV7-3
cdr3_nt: TGTGCCAGCAGTCAGTTCGATAATTCACCCCTCCACTTT
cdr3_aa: CASSQFDNSPLHF

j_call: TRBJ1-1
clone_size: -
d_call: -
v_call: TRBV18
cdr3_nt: TGTGCCAGCTCACCACGAATTTTGCAGGCCGGGGACACTGAAGCTTTCTTT
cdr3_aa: CASSPRILQAGDTEAFF

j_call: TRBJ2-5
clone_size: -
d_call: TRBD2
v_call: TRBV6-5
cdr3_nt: TGTGCCAGCAGTTACGGGGGGGTCCAAGAGACCCAGTACTTC
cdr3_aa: CASSYGGVQETQYF

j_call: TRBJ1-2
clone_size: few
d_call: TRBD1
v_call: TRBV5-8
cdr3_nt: TGTGCCAGCAGCTTGATGCGACAGGGGCGGGGTGGCTACACCTTC
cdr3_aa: CASSLMRQGRGGYTF

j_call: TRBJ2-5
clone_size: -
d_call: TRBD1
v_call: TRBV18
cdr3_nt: TGTGCCAGCAACTCCAGGGGGGAGACCCAGTACTTC
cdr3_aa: CASNSRGETQYF

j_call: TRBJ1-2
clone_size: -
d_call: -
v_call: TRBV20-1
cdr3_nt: TGCAGTGCTAGTTCACCAGACCGGCGACATTATGGCTACACCTTC
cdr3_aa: CSASSPDRRHYGYTF

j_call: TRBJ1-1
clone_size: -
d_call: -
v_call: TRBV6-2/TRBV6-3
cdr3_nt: TGTGCCAGCAGTTCCATTACGGGGTTCACCATGAACACTGAAGCTTTCTTT
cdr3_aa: CASSSITGFTMNTEAFF

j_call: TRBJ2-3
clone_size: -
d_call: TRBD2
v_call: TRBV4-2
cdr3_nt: TGTGCCAGCAGCCAAGCGCTCACTAGCGGAACTAGCACAGATACGCAGTATTTT
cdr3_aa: CASSQALTSGTSTDTQYF

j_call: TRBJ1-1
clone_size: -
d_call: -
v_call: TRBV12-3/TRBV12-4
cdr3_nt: TGTGCCAGCAGTTCGGGGAACACTGAAGCTTTCTTT
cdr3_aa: CASSSGNTEAFF

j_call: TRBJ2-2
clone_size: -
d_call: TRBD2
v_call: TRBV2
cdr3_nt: TGTGCCAGCAGTGTTAGGCGGGCGGGGGGCACCGGGGAGCTGTTTTTT
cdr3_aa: CASSVRRAGGTGELFF

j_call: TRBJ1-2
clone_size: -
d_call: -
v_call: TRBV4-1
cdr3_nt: TGCGCCAGCAGCCAAGGTTCCAGGGAACACACCTTC
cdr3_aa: CASSQGSREHTF

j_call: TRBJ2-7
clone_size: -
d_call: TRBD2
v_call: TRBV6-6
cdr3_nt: TGTGCCAGCAGTTACTCGATGAGCGGGGGACATTACGAGCAGTACTTC
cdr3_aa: CASSYSMSGGHYEQYF

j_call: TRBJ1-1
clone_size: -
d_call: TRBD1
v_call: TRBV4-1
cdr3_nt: TGCGCCAGCAGCCGGGGGACAGGGCCCTACACTGAAGCTTTCTTT
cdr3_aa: CASSRGTGPYTEAFF

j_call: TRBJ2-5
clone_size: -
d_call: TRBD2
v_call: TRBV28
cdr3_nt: TGTGCCAGCCACCAGGGGCTAGCGGGAGAAGAGACCCAGTACTTC
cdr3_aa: CASHQGLAGEETQYF

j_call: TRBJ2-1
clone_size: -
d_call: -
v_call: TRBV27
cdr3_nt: TGTGCCAGCATCCGAGCCGATGAGCAGTTCTTC
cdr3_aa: CASIRADEQFF

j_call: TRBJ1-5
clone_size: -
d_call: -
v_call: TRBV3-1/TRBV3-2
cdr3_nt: TGTGCCAGCAGCCAAGATTGGGGAGGGAAGCCCCAGCATTTT
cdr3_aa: CASSQDWGGKPQHF

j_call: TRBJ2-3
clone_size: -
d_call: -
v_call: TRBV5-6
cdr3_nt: TGTGCCAGCAGCTTGGGACAGCCCCTAACAGATACGCAGTATTTT
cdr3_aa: CASSLGQPLTDTQYF

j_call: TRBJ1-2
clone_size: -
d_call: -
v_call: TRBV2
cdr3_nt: TGTGCCAGCAGCATCTCACAAGGCAGGGCGGATAATGGCTACACCTTC
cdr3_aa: CASSISQGRADNGYTF

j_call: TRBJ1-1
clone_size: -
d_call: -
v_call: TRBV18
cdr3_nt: TGTGCCAGCTCACCAAACCTAAACACTGAAGCTTTCTTT
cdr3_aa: CASSPNLNTEAFF

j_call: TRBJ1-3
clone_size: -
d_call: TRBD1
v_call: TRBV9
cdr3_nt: TGTGCCAGCAGCACTCGGACAGGGGGAGACTCTGGAAACACCATATATTTT
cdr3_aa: CASSTRTGGDSGNTIYF

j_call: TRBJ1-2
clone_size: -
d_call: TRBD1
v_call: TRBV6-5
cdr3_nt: TGTGCCAGCCGGAAAGACAGGGGGGTCGGTGGCTACACCTTC
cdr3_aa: CASRKDRGVGGYTF

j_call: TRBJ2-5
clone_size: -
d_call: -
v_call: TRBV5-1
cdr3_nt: TGCGCCAGTAGGAATACCGGGGGAGATGAGACCCAGTACTTC
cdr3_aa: CASRNTGGDETQYF

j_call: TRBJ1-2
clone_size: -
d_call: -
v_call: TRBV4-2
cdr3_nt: TGTGCCAGCAGCCCAGTAGGGGGTGACGACTATGGCTACACCTTC
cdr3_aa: CASSPVGGDDYGYTF

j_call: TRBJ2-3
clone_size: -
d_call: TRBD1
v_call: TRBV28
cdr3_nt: TGTGCCAGCAGTTTGGGAGGGACAGGGGTGGATACGCAGTATTTT
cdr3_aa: CASSLGGTGVDTQYF

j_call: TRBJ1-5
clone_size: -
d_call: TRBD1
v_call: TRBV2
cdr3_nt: TGTGCCAGCAGGGGGGACAGGCGAATCAATCAGCCCCAGCATTTT
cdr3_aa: CASRGDRRINQPQHF

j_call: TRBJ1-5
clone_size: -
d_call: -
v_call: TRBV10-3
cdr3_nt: TGTGCCATCTGCGGGGGAAGCAATCAGCCCCAGCATTTT
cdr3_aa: CAICGGSNQPQHF

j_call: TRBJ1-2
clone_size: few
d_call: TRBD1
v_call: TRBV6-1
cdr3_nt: TGTGCCAGCAGTGAAGACAGGGGCCTCTATGGCTACACCTTC
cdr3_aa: CASSEDRGLYGYTF

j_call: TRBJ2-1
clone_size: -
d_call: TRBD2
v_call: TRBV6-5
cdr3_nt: TGTGCCAGCAGCCTAGCGGAGGAGGGTTACAATGAGCAGTTCTTC
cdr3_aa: CASSLAEEGYNEQFF

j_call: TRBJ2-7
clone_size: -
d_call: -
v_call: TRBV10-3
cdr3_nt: TGTGCCATCAGTTCACCCGAGGGCGGACGACTATCCTACGAGCAGTACTTC
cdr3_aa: CAISSPEGGRLSYEQYF

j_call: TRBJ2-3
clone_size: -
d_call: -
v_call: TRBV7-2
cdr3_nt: TGTGCCAGCAGCCCCTACACAGATACGCAGTATTTT
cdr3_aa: CASSPYTDTQYF

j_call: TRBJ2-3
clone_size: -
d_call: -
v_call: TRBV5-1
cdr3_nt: TGCGCCAGCAGCACCGGACAGATAGGAGATACGCAGTATTTT
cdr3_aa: CASSTGQIGDTQYF

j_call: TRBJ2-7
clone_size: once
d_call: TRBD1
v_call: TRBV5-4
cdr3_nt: TGTGCCAGCAGCGTAGACAGGGGCCTCACCTACGAGCAGTACTTC
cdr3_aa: CASSVDRGLTYEQYF

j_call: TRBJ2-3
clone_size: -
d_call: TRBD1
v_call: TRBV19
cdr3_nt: TGTGCCAGTAGGAACCCTACGACAGGGGACACAGATACGCAGTATTTT
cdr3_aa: CASRNPTTGDTDTQYF

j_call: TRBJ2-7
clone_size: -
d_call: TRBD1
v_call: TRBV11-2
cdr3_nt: TGTGCCAGCAGCCAAGGGGACAGGGGGTTCTACGAGCAGTACTTC
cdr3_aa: CASSQGDRGFYEQYF